Shown below are 27 T cell receptor beta chains from a single sample sequenced in a study of blood T cell repertoires in COVID-19. Sequencing was performed with immunoSEQ multiplex PCR; in TCRdb, only in-frame clones are kept and a portion is missing. Of around 100,000 clones in the sample, approximately 83% were seen once. Material: peripheral blood. Every receptor here comes from a woman of 80 years or more with active or convalescent COVID-19.

The chain couples TRBV19 to TRBJ1-5; 12 bases fit TRBD1. V was clipped by 3 bases and J by 2 bases; unmatched bases: 2. This CDR3 has 16 amino acids. Per germline, CDR1 LNHDA and CDR2 SQIVND (reference sequence). Written as DNA, the CDR3 is TGTGCCAGTAGTATCGGGACAGGGGGCGGCAATCAGCCCCAGCATTTT. As protein: CASSIGTGGGNQPQHF.

On this clone: Different DNA sequences within this sample yield the same CDR3. This rearrangement joins TRBV5-4 to TRBJ1-3; no definite D call. The CDR3 has 12 amino acids. Per the germline V gene, CDR1 is SGHNT and CDR2 is YYREEE (reference sequence). Between the trimmed V and J ends, which lost 4 bases and 4 bases, there was a span of 6 bases. The CDR3 protein is CASSPGGNTIYF. Written as DNA, the CDR3 is TGTGCCAGCAGCCCCGGGGGAAACACCATATATTTT.

This clone was detected only a few times. The chain has TRBV28 and TRBJ1-3; no firm D call. The V end lost 6 bases, the J end lost 0 bases, and 9 bases lay between the germline ends. Germline V gives CDR1 MDHEN, CDR2 SYDVKM. CDR3 length: 14 residues. This CDR3 reads CASSRHRSGNTIYF. The DNA of the CDR3 is TGTGCCAGCAGCAGACATCGCTCTGGAAACACCATATATTTT.

The chain couples TRBV5-6 to TRBJ1-1, with a weak D call TRBD1 (5 bases). Trimming shortened V by 4 bases and J by 4 bases, and 14 bases separated the two germline ends. This CDR3 region has 14 residues. Germline V gene lookup returns CDR1 SGHDT and CDR2 YYEEEE. CDR3 bases: TGTGCCAGCAGCCGATCCGGGGGTGGCACTGAAGCTTTCTTT. Encoded protein: CASSRSGGGTEAFF.

V gene TRBV18 combines with J gene TRBJ1-4; 7 bases line up with TRBD1. Germline assignment: CDR1 KGHSH and CDR2 LQKENI. There are 15 residues in the CDR3. V lost 3 bases, J lost 8 bases, and 9 bases stayed unmatched. In DNA, the CDR3 is TGTGCCAGCTCACCGCTGACAGGGTCAAGAGAAAAACTGTTTTTT. Amino acids: CASSPLTGSREKLFF.

This chain joins TRBV12-3 or TRBV12-4 and TRBJ1-4; D unclear. CDR3 length: 12 residues. Trimming removed 6 bases from V and 5 bases from J, with 7 bases in between. The CDR3 bases are TGTGCCAGCAGCTCCCCCAATGAAAAACTGTTTTTT. Translated: CASSSPNEKLFF.

V and J are TRBV2 and TRBJ1-5, with 8 bases matching TRBD1. CDR1 SNHLY and CDR2 FYNNEI come from the germline V gene. CDR3 size: 15 residues. Germline trimming cut 2 bases from V and 3 bases from J; bases unmatched to any gene: 3. The CDR3 DNA reads TGTGCCAGCAGTGAATCCAGGGGGCCCAATCAGCCCCAGCATTTT. Amino acids: CASSESRGPNQPQHF. Complete variable domain (other parts from reference TRBV2 and TRBJ1-5): EPEVTQTPSHQVTQMGQEVILRCVPISNHLYFYWYRQILGQKVEFLVSFYNNEISEKSEIFDDQFSVERPDGSNFTLKIRSTKLEDSAMYFCASSESRGPNQPQHFGDGTRLSIL.

The gene calls are TRBV27 and TRBJ1-1; the D is unclear. V lost 5 bases and J lost 5, with 18 bases in between. From germline, CDR1 is MNHEY and CDR2 SMNVEV (reference sequence). The CDR3 has 15 residues. CDR3 protein: CASSPYETAGTEAFF. The CDR3 DNA follows: TGTGCCAGCAGTCCTTACGAGACCGCGGGGACTGAAGCTTTCTTT.

This clone was found a few times. The chain combines TRBV30 with TRBJ1-1; possibly TRBD1 for D (6 bases). The CDR3 sequence is 13 residues long. With 3 bases removed from V and 6 bases from J, the gap between germline ends came to 14 bases. Germline CDR1 is GTSNPN and CDR2 is SVGIG (reference sequence). In DNA, the CDR3 is TGTGCCTGGAGACAGGGCCAATTGGCTGAAGCTTTCTTT. It is translated as CAWRQGQLAEAFF.

The chain has TRBV3-1 (or the pseudogene TRBV3-2) and TRBJ1-1, with 10 nucleotides matching TRBD1. The CDR3 has 14 amino acids. Germline V gene data show CDR1 as LGHDT and CDR2 as YNNKEL (reference sequence). After removal of 5 bases from V and 10 bases from J, the junction contained 10 bases not matched to a gene. The CDR3 sequence: CASSYGTGAPGAFF. CDR3 sequence (DNA): TGTGCCAGCAGCTACGGGACAGGGGCCCCGGGAGCTTTCTTT.

The chain joins TRBV20-1 to TRBJ1-5; D gene ambiguous. The V end lost 3 bases, the J end lost 2 bases, and 11 bases lay between the germline ends. Looked up from germline, CDR1 is DFQATT and CDR2 is SNEGSKA (reference sequence). The CDR3 covers 14 residues. CDR3 sequence reads: CSASVSGGNQPQHF. Here the CDR3 DNA reads TGCAGTGCTAGTGTTTCCGGTGGCAATCAGCCCCAGCATTTT.

CDR3 bases: TGTGCCAGCAGTCGATCAGGGGATTCCTACGAGCAGTACTTC. It specifies CASSRSGDSYEQYF. This rearrangement joins TRBV9 to TRBJ2-7, with D maybe TRBD1 (6 bases). CDR1 is SGDLS, CDR2 YYNGEE, per germline. V lost 5 bases and J lost 1, with 13 bases in between. The CDR3 sequence is 14 residues long.

The chain has TRBV4-2 and TRBJ1-2; D is possibly TRBD1 (6 bases). The germline gives CDR1 LGHNA, CDR2 YNFKEQ. Trimming cost V 0 bases and J 2 bases, with 13 bases left between them. This CDR3 region has 16 residues. This CDR3 reads CASSQEEGGRNYGYTF. The CDR3 DNA reads TGTGCCAGCAGCCAAGAGGAGGGGGGGCGCAACTATGGCTACACCTTC.

This clone was counted a single time. V is TRBV4-2 and J is TRBJ1-4; TRBD1 aligns across 7 bases. J lost 8 bases, V lost 4 bases, and 7 bases had no gene match. Germline V gives CDR1 LGHNA, CDR2 YNFKEQ. The CDR3 sequence is 14 residues long. CDR3 in amino acids: CASSPPTGKEKLFF. DNA of the CDR3: TGTGCCAGCAGCCCACCGACAGGGAAGGAAAAACTGTTTTTT.

The V and J genes are TRBV28 and TRBJ1-4, with D possibly TRBD1 on 5 matching bases. V was pared by 2 bases and J by 8 bases, with 15 bases between. The length of the CDR3 is 15 residues. The germline V gene encodes CDR1 MDHEN and CDR2 SYDVKM. CDR3 sequence reads: CASSLIGGPGEKLFF. For the CDR3, the DNA is TGTGCCAGCAGTTTAATCGGAGGGCCAGGGGAAAAACTGTTTTTT.

The rearrangement uses TRBV24-1 and TRBJ2-1, with 8 bases identical to TRBD2. CDR1 is KGHDR, CDR2 SFDVKD, per germline. The junction had 2 bases not matched to a gene; V was cut back by 7 bases and J by 10 bases. This CDR3 has 11 residues. CDR3: CATRLAGEQFF. The DNA for the CDR3 is TGTGCCACCAGATTAGCGGGGGAGCAGTTCTTC.

The V gene is TRBV30, the J gene TRBJ1-2, with 9 bases matching TRBD1. The germline gives CDR1 GTSNPN, CDR2 SVGIG (reference sequence). This CDR3 has 12 residues. The V segment lost 3 bases and the J segment 8 bases; nucleotides outside the gene matches: 4. CDR3 nucleotide sequence: TGTGCCTGGAGAGGGGACAGGGCCGGCTACACCTTC. It is translated as CAWRGDRAGYTF.

This chain connects TRBV7-2 to TRBJ2-5, with D tentatively TRBD1 (6 bases). Deletions cut 5 bases from V and 5 bases from J, with 15 bases between. Germline V gene sequence: CDR1 SGHTA, CDR2 FQGNSA. The CDR3 totals 14 residues. DNA of the CDR3: TGTGCCAGCAGCCCACAGGGCAGGGGCGAGACCCAGTACTTC. Encoded protein: CASSPQGRGETQYF. Supplemented by reference TRBV7-2 and TRBJ2-5, the full variable domain reads GAGVSQSPSNKVTEKGKDVELRCDPISGHTALYWYRQSLGQGLEFLIYFQGNSAPDKSGLPSDRFSAERTGGSVSTLTIQRTQQEDSAVYLCASSPQGRGETQYFGPGTRLLVL.

The chain links TRBV30 to TRBJ1-3, with 8 bases aligning to TRBD1. The J segment lost 3 bases and the V segment lost 2 bases, leaving 6 bases of the junction unmatched. The CDR3 length is 15 residues. From germline, CDR1 is GTSNPN and CDR2 SVGIG (reference sequence). CDR3 sequence reads: CAWSSTGGSGNTIYF. For the CDR3, the DNA is TGTGCCTGGAGTTCCACAGGGGGAAGTGGAAACACCATATATTTT.

The count of this clone is one. V and J are TRBV29-1 and TRBJ1-1, with TRBD1 matching 9 bases. The CDR3 has 16 residues. The V gene's germline CDR1 is SQVTM and CDR2 ANQGSEA. V gave up 5 bases and J gave up 0 bases; unmatched junction bases: 10. The CDR3: CSVPSGQGLMNTEAFF. As DNA, the CDR3 is TGCAGCGTTCCCTCGGGACAGGGCCTCATGAACACTGAAGCTTTCTTT.

The sample holds one count of this clone. The CDR3 DNA follows: TGTGCCAGCAGTAAATCCGGACAACCCCCAACGACCGAGCAGTACTTC. Amino acid sequence: CASSKSGQPPTTEQYF. The V and J genes are TRBV6-2 or TRBV6-3 and TRBJ2-7, with D perhaps matching TRBD1 (5 bases). The CDR3 extends over 16 amino acids. V lost 5 bases and J lost 6, with 23 bases in between. From germline, CDR1 is MNHEY and CDR2 SVGEGT.

The chain couples TRBV5-4 to TRBJ2-1; a weak D match, TRBD2 (5 bases). Germline values: CDR1 SGHNT, CDR2 YYREEE (reference sequence). The CDR3 covers 12 residues. Trimming shortened V by 1 base and J by 7 bases, and 6 bases separated the two germline ends. CDR3 sequence: CASSLWRNEQFF. CDR3 nucleotides: TGTGCCAGCAGCTTGTGGAGGAATGAGCAGTTCTTC.

The V call is TRBV5-1, the J call TRBJ2-2; D is possibly TRBD1 (5 bases). This CDR3 region has 15 residues. Germline CDR1 is SGHRS and CDR2 is YFSETQ. V shed 3 bases and J shed 6 bases, with 15 bases lying between them. CDR3 in DNA: TGCGCCAGCAGCTCTGGACATTCCGAACCCGGGGAGCTGTTTTTT. Translation gives CASSSGHSEPGELFF.

This chain joins TRBV5-5 and TRBJ2-7; 7 nucleotides line up with TRBD1. V lost 3 bases to trimming and J lost 1 base; unmatched junction nucleotides: 4. From germline, CDR1 is SGHKS and CDR2 YYEKEE (reference sequence). The CDR3 extends over 14 amino acids. In DNA form, the CDR3 reads TGTGCCAGCAGCTACGGACAGGAATCCTACGAGCAGTACTTC. It yields the protein CASSYGQESYEQYF.

The chain employs TRBV9 and TRBJ2-7; D ambiguous. V lost 2 bases and J lost 1, with 10 bases in between. Per germline, CDR1 SGDLS and CDR2 YYNGEE. CDR3 length: 14 residues. The CDR3 DNA sequence: TGTGCCAGCAGCGTGGGCACCAAGTCCTACGAGCAGTACTTC. It is translated as CASSVGTKSYEQYF.

The V gene is TRBV6-4, the J gene TRBJ2-2; no definite D call. The germline gives CDR1 MRHNA, CDR2 SNTAGT. Trimming pared 6 bases from V and 1 base from J, leaving 15 bases between. The CDR3 loop spans 16 amino acids. CDR3 sequence reads: CASSRSATGNTGELFF. The CDR3 region has the DNA TGTGCCAGCAGCCGCTCAGCGACTGGGAACACCGGGGAGCTGTTTTTT.

V gene TRBV7-8 combines with J gene TRBJ2-2; possibly TRBD1 for D (6 bases). The V end was cut by 1 base, the J end by 5 bases, with 8 bases between. Germline V gene sequence: CDR1 SGHVS, CDR2 FQNEAQ. This CDR3 spans 14 amino acids. The CDR3 DNA follows: TGTGCCAGCAGCTTAGGAGGACAGACCGGGGAGCTGTTTTTT. Translating gives CASSLGGQTGELFF.